This T cell receptor (beta chain) appears in the sequencing data of a study of regulatory T cells in long-lasting Graves disease. About the research overall: Positivity for TSH receptor antibodies plus over 5 years of antithyroid drugs meant persistent Graves' disease. Findings and limits, study-wide: New patients shared over 800 public clonotypes, fewer than the approximately 2,500 shared by persistent patients. Compared with new cases, persistent Graves' patients showed reduced TCR diversity.

CDR1 is LNHDA and CDR2 is SQIVND in the germline V gene (reference sequence). The V gene lost 9 bases and the J gene lost 0 bases, with 12 bases spanning the gap. The CDR3 loop spans 15 amino acids. Construction of the TCR beta libraries employed iRepertoire HTBI primers in conjunction with Arm-PCR of CDR3 regions. TCRdb itself ran the multiplex PCR reads through MiXCR, one entry per CDR3 protein. The sample shows more than 350,000 distinct CDR3 sequences, about 21% of them seen only once. Note on this clonotype: No antigen is known for it.

Time point in this sample: persistent/refractory GD, antithyroid drugs over 5 years with positive TRAb. PBMCs provided the RNA from which the TCR library was made. Sample: peripheral blood mononuclear cells (PBMCs), taken when the disease was refractory, from a patient treated with antithyroid drugs. The TCR originated in a female donor with Graves disease. The rearrangement uses TRBV19 and TRBJ2-6, with D perhaps TRBD2 (5 bases). This chain's CDR3 is CASLARASGANVLTF. Here the CDR3 DNA reads TGTGCCAGCTTGGCGAGGGCCTCTGGGGCCAACGTCCTGACTTTC.